A selection of T cell receptor beta chains follows, all from one sample in a study of blood T cell repertoires in COVID-19. TCRdb's copy holds only in-frame clones and misses some; the assay was immunoSEQ multiplex PCR. Among about 200,000 clones listed, around 85% were seen once. The sequenced sample consisted of peripheral blood. These receptors came from a woman of 80 years or more with acute or convalescent COVID-19. CDR3s include the opening cysteine and the closing phenylalanine or tryptophan. A D gene is named only where the DNA matches it firmly. Size tells how often a clone was seen (once, few, many) or the class of an expanded clone, and some rows leave it out.

-	TRBV10-2	TRBJ2-5	TRBD1	TGCGCCAGCACTGACAGGGTAGAGACCCAGTACTTC	CASTDRVETQYF
-	TRBV7-2	TRBJ2-3	TRBD2	TGTGCCAGCAGCTTCTTACCGGCGGGGGAAGGGGCAGATACGCAGTATTTT	CASSFLPAGEGADTQYF
once	TRBV21-1	TRBJ1-2	-	TGTGCCAGCAGATCACAGGTAAGGGATGGCTACACCTTC	CASRSQVRDGYTF
-	TRBV7-8	TRBJ1-5	-	TGTGCCAGCAGCTCTGACAGAGGTCAGCCCCAGCATTTT	CASSSDRGQPQHF
-	TRBV21-1	TRBJ1-5	-	TGTGCCAGCAGCACCTCGAATCCCCGAGGCTCCCAGCATTTT	CASSTSNPRGSQHF
-	TRBV10-3	TRBJ2-4	TRBD2	TGTGCCATCAGTAATATAGCGGGCCCTGCGTTAGCCAAAAACATTCAGTACTTC	CAISNIAGPALAKNIQYF
-	TRBV2	TRBJ1-5	TRBD1	TGTGCCAGCAGTGAGTTAGGACAGGGAATGTTTAGCAATCAGCCCCAGCATTTT	CASSELGQGMFSNQPQHF
-	TRBV12-3/TRBV12-4	TRBJ1-1	-	TGTGCCAGCAGTTTAGGTTTCTACACTGAAGCTTTCTTT	CASSLGFYTEAFF
-	TRBV5-5	TRBJ2-3	TRBD2	TGTGCCAGCAGCTTGGTCACTAGCGGGGTAGATACGCAGTATTTT	CASSLVTSGVDTQYF
-	TRBV30	TRBJ1-2	TRBD1	TGTGCGATTAGTACGGGACAGGGGGCGAATGGCTACACCTTC	CAISTGQGANGYTF
-	TRBV7-2	TRBJ2-1	-	TGTGCCAGCAGCTCCCTTCCGGGTACCGCGAATGAGCAGTTCTTC	CASSSLPGTANEQFF
-	TRBV5-4	TRBJ2-2	TRBD2	TGTGCCAGCAGCACGAGACTAGCGGGAGGGGTAACCGGGGAGCTGTTTTTT	CASSTRLAGGVTGELFF
-	TRBV4-1	TRBJ2-2	TRBD1	TGCGCCAGCAGCCAAGAAGGGACAGGGGGCAGCGGGGAGCTGTTTTTT	CASSQEGTGGSGELFF
once	TRBV18	TRBJ2-5	TRBD1	TGTGCCAGCTCACCGGAACAGGGGATAGAGACCCAGTACTTC	CASSPEQGIETQYF
-	TRBV5-1	TRBJ2-1	-	TGCGCCAGCAGCCTGGGCCAACGGGGTAATGAGCAGTTCTTC	CASSLGQRGNEQFF
-	TRBV19	TRBJ1-2	-	TGTGCCATAAGTCGAGCTAACTATGGCTACACCTTC	CAISRANYGYTF
-	TRBV27	TRBJ1-5	TRBD1	TGTGCCAGCCGACCATCAGGGGGCCTTGGTCAGCCCCAGCATTTT	CASRPSGGLGQPQHF
-	TRBV6-6	TRBJ2-7	TRBD2	TGTGCCAGCAGACCAAGCGGGGGCTCCTACGAGCAGTACTTC	CASRPSGGSYEQYF
-	TRBV4-2	TRBJ1-6	-	TGTGCCAGCAGCCAAGAGCAGGGTGGGCCCTATAATTCACCCCTCCACTTT	CASSQEQGGPYNSPLHF
-	TRBV7-2	TRBJ1-2	-	TGTGCCAGCAGCTCCGAGGCCTATGGCTACACCTTC	CASSSEAYGYTF
-	TRBV19	TRBJ2-5	TRBD2	TGTGCCAGTAGCTCTCCGACGGGGGGAATTGAAGAGACCCAGTACTTC	CASSSPTGGIEETQYF
-	TRBV6-2/TRBV6-3	TRBJ1-2	TRBD1	TGTGCCAGCAGTCCAGGGGGCGTCGGTGGCTACACCTTC	CASSPGGVGGYTF
-	TRBV6-2/TRBV6-3	TRBJ1-2	-	TGTGCCAGCAGCCTGGAAGGACAGAACTATGGCTACACCTTC	CASSLEGQNYGYTF
-	TRBV5-1	TRBJ2-7	TRBD1	TGCGCCAGCAGCCTAGGGGACAGGGGAGGGCAGGACGAGCAGTACTTC	CASSLGDRGGQDEQYF
-	TRBV6-5	TRBJ1-1	-	TGTGCCAGCAGCAAGCGGACGCCTATGAACACTGAAGCTTTCTTT	CASSKRTPMNTEAFF
few	TRBV19	TRBJ2-3	-	TGTGCCAGTAGTGTACAGGGACCCGCTACGCAGTATTTT	CASSVQGPATQYF
-	TRBV5-1	TRBJ2-3	TRBD2	TGCGCCAGCAGCATAACCTCTAGCGGGGGGAGCACAGATACGCAGTATTTT	CASSITSSGGSTDTQYF
-	TRBV19	TRBJ1-2	-	TGTGCCAGTTACGGGACAACGGAAACCTCCTACACCTTC	CASYGTTETSYTF
few	TRBV7-2	TRBJ2-5	TRBD2	TGTGCCAGCAGCTTAGAGGTTAGCGGGGGACGCAAGGCGACCCAGTACTTC	CASSLEVSGGRKATQYF
-	TRBV7-9	TRBJ2-3	-	TGTGCCAGCAGCTTATGGACACCCTTGACCCCAGATACGCAGTATTTT	CASSLWTPLTPDTQYF
once	TRBV23-1	TRBJ1-5	-	TGCGCCAGCAGTCAATATAAGGGCAGGGGACCGCTTTTCCAGCCCCAGCATTTT	CASSQYKGRGPLFQPQHF
-	TRBV28	TRBJ1-5	TRBD1	TGTGCCAGCAGTTTAATTGGACAGGGCTTGGATCAGCCCCAGCATTTT	CASSLIGQGLDQPQHF
-	TRBV5-4	TRBJ1-2	-	TGTGCCAGCAGCTTACAGGGCACCTATGGCTACACCTTC	CASSLQGTYGYTF
-	TRBV5-4	TRBJ2-7	-	TGTGCCAGCAGCCCGTCAGGGTTCTACGAGCAGTACTTC	CASSPSGFYEQYF
-	TRBV6-4	TRBJ2-1	TRBD1	TGTGCCAGCAGTAAAACAGGGGGCTCCTACAATGAGCAGTTCTTC	CASSKTGGSYNEQFF
-	TRBV6-5	TRBJ1-2	TRBD1	TGTGCCAGCAGGAGGGACAGAAGCTATGGCTACACCTTC	CASRRDRSYGYTF
-	TRBV30	TRBJ1-5	-	TGTGCCTGGAGAAGGCAGGGTGGCAATCAGCCCCAGCATTTT	CAWRRQGGNQPQHF
-	TRBV28	TRBJ2-7	-	TGTGCCAGCAGCGGACTCTACGAGCAGTACTTC	CASSGLYEQYF
few	TRBV15	TRBJ1-2	-	TGTGCCACCAGCAGAGATCTAGCGGGCTACACCTTC	CATSRDLAGYTF
-	TRBV5-1	TRBJ1-6	-	TGCGCCAGCAGCCGGCGAGAGGGAGGGAATTCGGCCCTCCACTTT	CASSRREGGNSALHF
-	TRBV7-9	TRBJ1-1	-	TGTGCCAGCAGCTCCGACCGGGCAGGGTGGGGTTTGAACACTGAAGCTTTCTTT	CASSSDRAGWGLNTEAFF
-	TRBV7-6	TRBJ2-1	TRBD2	TGTGCCAGCAGCCCCCGGACTAGCGGGAGCTCCTACAATGAGCAGTTCTTC	CASSPRTSGSSYNEQFF
-	TRBV6-5	TRBJ1-1	-	TGTGCCAGCATGGCCGGGACATGGATGAACACTGAAGCTTTCTTT	CASMAGTWMNTEAFF
-	TRBV5-1	TRBJ2-7	TRBD2	TGCGCCAGCAGGCAAAGACTAGCGGACCAGACGGGCGAGCAGTACTTC	CASRQRLADQTGEQYF
once	TRBV15	TRBJ1-5	-	TGTGCCACCAGCTACAGGGTGGGCAATCAGCCCCAGCATTTT	CATSYRVGNQPQHF
once	TRBV5-8	TRBJ2-7	TRBD2	TGTGCCAGCAGCCCGTCGGGGGGGGGCGTGCAGTACTTC	CASSPSGGGVQYF
few	TRBV2	TRBJ1-2	-	TGTGCCAGCAGCGCAGACAGCCCCTATGGCTACACCTTC	CASSADSPYGYTF
few	TRBV3-1/TRBV3-2	TRBJ2-5	TRBD2	TGTGCCAGCAGCCACCTTTCCCCGGGGGGGCTAGCGGGGAGGGAGACCCAGTACTTC	CASSHLSPGGLAGRETQYF
-	TRBV19	TRBJ2-5	TRBD1	TGTGCCAGTAGTTCTCACGGGGACAGGGAAGAGACCCAGTACTTC	CASSSHGDREETQYF
few	TRBV29-1	TRBJ1-3	-	TGCAGCGTTTCGAATGAGGAGGGGAGCTTAGGCACCATATATTTT	CSVSNEEGSLGTIYF
few	TRBV30	TRBJ1-6	TRBD1	TGTGCCTGGAGAGGGGGCATTGGTAATAATTCACCCCTCCACTTT	CAWRGGIGNNSPLHF
few	TRBV2	TRBJ2-7	TRBD2	TGTGCCAGCATTAGCGGGGGGCTCAACTCCTACGAGCAGTACTTC	CASISGGLNSYEQYF
-	TRBV7-2	TRBJ1-5	-	TGTGCCAGCAGCTTAATCGGGGGGGAGGATCAGCCCCAGCATTTT	CASSLIGGEDQPQHF
-	TRBV6-1	TRBJ1-2	TRBD1	TGTGCCAGCAGTGAAGCGCTTGTGACAGGGGCCTATGGCTACACCTTC	CASSEALVTGAYGYTF
-	TRBV19	TRBJ1-1	TRBD1	TGTGCCAGTAGTCTCCGGGACAGGGTTAACACTGAAGCTTTCTTT	CASSLRDRVNTEAFF
-	TRBV30	TRBJ1-5	-	TGTGCCTGGACCCCTCTCGGGAGTTCCAATCAGCCCCAGCATTTT	CAWTPLGSSNQPQHF
few	TRBV10-2	TRBJ2-1	-	TGCGCCAGCAGTGAGTCGACCGGTCGGGATGAGCAGTTCTTC	CASSESTGRDEQFF
-	TRBV18	TRBJ1-1	-	TGTGCCAGCTCATTTGGGCAGAACACTGAAGCTTTCTTT	CASSFGQNTEAFF
-	TRBV6-5	TRBJ1-2	TRBD1	TGTGCCAGCAGTTACTTGTCAGGCAGGGGGAGGTATGGCTACACCTTC	CASSYLSGRGRYGYTF